The rows below give T cell receptor beta chains drawn from one sample of a study of T cell responses to AZD1222 COVID-19 vaccine. Repertoires were generated with immunoSEQ multiplex PCR, while TCRdb's copy carries only in-frame clones and drops some. The table has about 150,000 clones, approximately 90% seen once. The sequencing here drew on peripheral blood, taken 28 days after the second AZD1222 dose. The receptors come from an adult who received the AZD1222 COVID-19 vaccine. Both conserved end residues are part of each CDR3. The order of the fields is clone size, J gene, V gene, D gene, CDR3 DNA, CDR3 protein. The D gene is left open where the match is weak. A row's size may be missing; if present it is once, few, many or a size class.

size: NA
J: TRBJ1-1
V: TRBV30
D: NA
DNA: TGTGCCTGGACGACGGGACATTTGAACACTGAAGCTTTCTTT
CDR3: CAWTTGHLNTEAFF

size: NA
J: TRBJ2-5
V: TRBV6-5
D: TRBD2
DNA: TGTGCCACTACCCTAGCGGGGGAAGAGACCCAGTACTTC
CDR3: CATTLAGEETQYF

size: NA
J: TRBJ1-6
V: TRBV7-2
D: NA
DNA: TGTGCCAGCAGCTTAGTGGGAGGACGGGGCTATAATTCACCCCTCCACTTT
CDR3: CASSLVGGRGYNSPLHF

size: few
J: TRBJ2-1
V: TRBV2
D: NA
DNA: TGTGCCAGCAGTGAAGCATTCGGTACCGAGCAGTTCTTC
CDR3: CASSEAFGTEQFF

size: NA
J: TRBJ2-2
V: TRBV19
D: NA
DNA: TGTGCCACCCCAGTGCACCCCCCCCACGACAACCGGGACACCGGGGAGCTGTTTTTT
CDR3: CATPVHPPHDNRDTGELFF

size: NA
J: TRBJ2-2
V: TRBV5-6
D: NA
DNA: TGTGCCAGCAGCTTAGTTGGGGTGGTCACCGGGGAGCTGTTTTTT
CDR3: CASSLVGVVTGELFF

size: once
J: TRBJ2-1
V: TRBV5-1
D: TRBD2
DNA: TGCGCCAGCAGCTTGGAGGGCGGGAGGCCCCCCTACAATGAGCAGTTCTTC
CDR3: CASSLEGGRPPYNEQFF

size: NA
J: TRBJ1-6
V: TRBV27
D: NA
DNA: TGTGCCAGCAGTACCCCGGGGGGGCCCCATAATTCACCCCTCCACTTT
CDR3: CASSTPGGPHNSPLHF

size: NA
J: TRBJ2-3
V: TRBV4-1
D: NA
DNA: TGCGCCAGCAGCCAAGTTGGAGGGCGGGGCAGCACAGATACGCAGTATTTT
CDR3: CASSQVGGRGSTDTQYF

size: few
J: TRBJ2-7
V: TRBV6-1
D: TRBD1
DNA: TGTGCCAGCAGTGAGGGGGACAGGGACTACGAGCAGTACTTC
CDR3: CASSEGDRDYEQYF

size: once
J: TRBJ2-4
V: TRBV19
D: NA
DNA: TGTGCCAGTAGTAGGGGGCAGGGCTTCGCCAAAAACATTCAGTACTTC
CDR3: CASSRGQGFAKNIQYF

size: NA
J: TRBJ1-4
V: TRBV5-6
D: NA
DNA: TGTGCCAGCAGCTTGGTCTCCGCAACTAATGAAAAACTGTTTTTT
CDR3: CASSLVSATNEKLFF

size: NA
J: TRBJ2-1
V: TRBV18
D: NA
DNA: TGTGCCAGCTCACCACAGTGGGAATCCCTCTACAATGAGCAGTTCTTC
CDR3: CASSPQWESLYNEQFF

size: NA
J: TRBJ2-3
V: TRBV5-1
D: TRBD2
DNA: TGCGCCAGCAGCTTGCGGGCGGGAGCAGATACGCAGTATTTT
CDR3: CASSLRAGADTQYF

size: NA
J: TRBJ1-1
V: TRBV2
D: NA
DNA: TGTGCCAGCAGTGAACAGGGCGGAGGTGAAGCTTTCTTT
CDR3: CASSEQGGGEAFF

size: NA
J: TRBJ1-5
V: TRBV5-6
D: NA
DNA: TGTGCCAGCAGCTTGGCAGGTATTAGCAATCAGCCCCAGCATTTT
CDR3: CASSLAGISNQPQHF

size: once
J: TRBJ2-5
V: TRBV5-1
D: TRBD2
DNA: TGCGCCAGCAGCCCGAGCGGAGGTAGCGGGGGGCAAGAGACCCAGTACTTC
CDR3: CASSPSGGSGGQETQYF

size: few
J: TRBJ1-1
V: TRBV20-1
D: NA
DNA: TGCAGTGCTAGTGGGGGTTCTAACACTGAAGCTTTCTTT
CDR3: CSASGGSNTEAFF

size: NA
J: TRBJ2-1
V: TRBV18
D: TRBD1
DNA: TGTGCCAGCTCACCACTCGACCGACAGGGGGCCTACAATGAGCAGTTCTTC
CDR3: CASSPLDRQGAYNEQFF

size: NA
J: TRBJ1-1
V: TRBV6-2/TRBV6-3
D: TRBD1
DNA: TGTGCCAGCAGTCCCCCGGGACAGGGTCCTTTCTTT
CDR3: CASSPPGQGPFF

size: NA
J: TRBJ1-2
V: TRBV24-1
D: TRBD1
DNA: TGTGCCACCAGTGATGGGACAGGGAGAAGTGGCTACACCTTC
CDR3: CATSDGTGRSGYTF

size: NA
J: TRBJ1-2
V: TRBV6-5
D: TRBD1
DNA: TGTGCCAGCAGTTCCATATCCGACAGGGGAAGGAATGGCTACACCTTC
CDR3: CASSSISDRGRNGYTF

size: NA
J: TRBJ1-2
V: TRBV21-1
D: NA
DNA: TGTGCCAGCAGCAAGAGGGACAGGGGGCCCTCCGGGGGTAACTACACCTTC
CDR3: CASSKRDRGPSGGNYTF

size: once
J: TRBJ2-7
V: TRBV7-2
D: NA
DNA: TGTGCCAGCAGCGTGAGCTCCTACGAGCAGTACTTC
CDR3: CASSVSSYEQYF

size: NA
J: TRBJ1-1
V: TRBV21-1
D: NA
DNA: TGTGCCAGCAGCAAAGGGAACCACCCAAAAAGACAGGGGGCGAATACTGAAGCTTTCTTT
CDR3: CASSKGNHPKRQGANTEAFF

size: NA
J: TRBJ2-5
V: TRBV6-2/TRBV6-3
D: NA
DNA: TGTGCCAGCAGTTACTTGGTGGGAGGAGAGACCCAGTACTTC
CDR3: CASSYLVGGETQYF

size: NA
J: TRBJ2-1
V: TRBV7-2
D: NA
DNA: TGTGCCAGCAGCTTGGACTACGCCGCCTACAATGAGCAGTTCTTC
CDR3: CASSLDYAAYNEQFF

size: NA
J: TRBJ2-1
V: TRBV2
D: NA
DNA: TGTGCCAGCAGTGAAATCGGCCAGACCTACAATGAGCAGTTCTTC
CDR3: CASSEIGQTYNEQFF

size: NA
J: TRBJ2-4
V: TRBV6-4
D: TRBD1
DNA: TGTGCCAGCAGTGACTCCCGGACAGGGTTAAACATTCAGTACTTC
CDR3: CASSDSRTGLNIQYF

size: NA
J: TRBJ2-7
V: TRBV4-1
D: NA
DNA: TGCGCCAGCAGCCCGTCGAGGGGGGAGACCTACGAGCAGTACTTC
CDR3: CASSPSRGETYEQYF

size: NA
J: TRBJ1-2
V: TRBV6-5
D: TRBD1
DNA: TGTGCCAGCAGCCGAAACACAGGGGATCATGGCTACACCTTC
CDR3: CASSRNTGDHGYTF

size: NA
J: TRBJ1-4
V: TRBV18
D: NA
DNA: TGTGCCAGCTCACCACGGCAGGCAACTAATGAAAAACTGTTTTTT
CDR3: CASSPRQATNEKLFF

size: NA
J: TRBJ2-5
V: TRBV9
D: TRBD2
DNA: TGTGCCAGCAGCGTAGGTCTTGCCCGGAGGGCAGGGAGGGAAGAGACCCAGTACTTC
CDR3: CASSVGLARRAGREETQYF

size: once
J: TRBJ1-5
V: TRBV11-3
D: NA
DNA: TGTGCCAGCAGCTTATGGACAACCTATAGCAATCAGCCCCAGCATTTT
CDR3: CASSLWTTYSNQPQHF

size: NA
J: TRBJ2-1
V: TRBV4-1
D: TRBD2
DNA: TGCGCCAGCAGCCCAACCTTCCAGCGGGGGAGCTCCTACAATGAGCAGTTCTTC
CDR3: CASSPTFQRGSSYNEQFF

size: NA
J: TRBJ1-6
V: TRBV7-9
D: NA
DNA: TGTGCCAGCAGCTTAGAACCGGATAATTCACCCCTCCACTTT
CDR3: CASSLEPDNSPLHF

size: NA
J: TRBJ1-6
V: TRBV29-1
D: NA
DNA: TGCAGCGTTCTATCGGAGAATGAAGGTTCACCCCTCCACTTT
CDR3: CSVLSENEGSPLHF

size: once
J: TRBJ1-1
V: TRBV19
D: NA
DNA: TGTGCCAGTAGGGTGTCGGACAGCCACCTGAACACTGAAGCTTTCTTT
CDR3: CASRVSDSHLNTEAFF

size: once
J: TRBJ2-7
V: TRBV28
D: NA
DNA: TGTGCCAGCAGTGGCAGGGTCTCGGCCTACGAGCAGTACTTC
CDR3: CASSGRVSAYEQYF

size: NA
J: TRBJ1-4
V: TRBV27
D: NA
DNA: TGTGCCAGCAGTTCCTGGGCGAGCAGCGAAAAACTGTTTTTT
CDR3: CASSSWASSEKLFF

size: NA
J: TRBJ1-1
V: TRBV30
D: NA
DNA: TGTGCCAGGAACAGGGAACTGAACACTGAAGCTTTCTTT
CDR3: CARNRELNTEAFF

size: once
J: TRBJ1-2
V: TRBV29-1
D: NA
DNA: TGCAGCGTTGATGGTTCCGCAAACTATGGCTACACCTTC
CDR3: CSVDGSANYGYTF

size: NA
J: TRBJ1-2
V: TRBV5-1
D: TRBD1
DNA: TGCGCCAGCAGCTTAGGGACAGACTATGGCTACACCTTC
CDR3: CASSLGTDYGYTF

size: NA
J: TRBJ1-1
V: TRBV7-2
D: NA
DNA: TGTGCCAGCAGCTTTTCAGGGAACATGAACACTGAAGCTTTCTTT
CDR3: CASSFSGNMNTEAFF

size: NA
J: TRBJ1-4
V: TRBV27
D: NA
DNA: TGTGCCAGCAGTCCAGCGGGACACCTATCTGCAACTAATGAAAAACTGTTTTTT
CDR3: CASSPAGHLSATNEKLFF

size: NA
J: TRBJ2-5
V: TRBV19
D: NA
DNA: TGTGCCAGTAGTATCAATCCCAGGGGCGGCCAAGAGACCCAGTACTTC
CDR3: CASSINPRGGQETQYF

size: NA
J: TRBJ1-5
V: TRBV7-2
D: NA
DNA: TGTGCCAGCAGCTTAGGGCAGGGTAGCAATCAGCCCCAGCATTTT
CDR3: CASSLGQGSNQPQHF

size: NA
J: TRBJ1-4
V: TRBV15
D: NA
DNA: TGTGCCACCAGCAGAGATACACTAAAACTGTTTTTT
CDR3: CATSRDTLKLFF